A single sample gave rise to the 19 T cell receptor beta chains below, sequenced in a study of T cells in Graves' hyperthyroidism and ophthalmopathy. Amplified regions were TCR beta CDR3 sequences from RNA transcripts. The HTBI primer set drove a first-round RT-PCR of the TCR CDR3. TCRdb called the multiplex PCR reads again in MiXCR, with one record for every CDR3 protein. The sample comprises hundreds of thousands of distinct CDR3 sequences, around 38% of which are singletons, and about 8.9% rests with the top ten. Sequencing used blood. The receptor set was obtained from a man aged 18 to 30 with Graves' hyperthyroidism.

In this sample, this clonotype turned up many times. The chain is built from TRBV20-1 and TRBJ1-2; 9 bases line up with TRBD1. Germline trimming cut 5 bases from V and 6 bases from J; bases unmatched to any gene: 4. The CDR3 runs to 12 residues. Germline values: CDR1 DFQATT, CDR2 SNEGSKA (reference sequence). The CDR3 spells CSAYTGGDGYTF. CDR3 sequence (DNA): TGCAGTGCTTATACAGGGGGCGATGGCTACACCTTC.

This clonotype was counted a single time. The conserved final phenylalanine or tryptophan is absent from the CDR3, which likely points to a read error. It is unclear where the CDR3 begins or ends on the DNA, so no DNA is shown, and the CDR3 is as TCRdb lists it. The gene calls are TRBV21-1 and TRBJ1-2; TRBD1 was called by the table and not checked on the DNA. TRBV21-1 is a listed pseudogene. The length of the CDR3 is 14 amino acids, counting both ends. The CDR3 protein is CASSNRGSDYGYTL.

The CDR3 DNA reads as TGCAGCGTGCTGGGCGGGGGAGAGACCCAGTACTTC. It codes for CSVLGGGETQYF. The chain carries TRBV29-1 and TRBJ2-5; 7 positions agree with TRBD2. CDR1 SQVTM and CDR2 ANQGSEA come from the germline V gene. The CDR3 is 12 residues long. V lost 6 bases and J lost 4; bases outside the gene matches: 5.

The chain is built from TRBV12-3 or TRBV12-4 and TRBJ1-2, with 12 nucleotides matching TRBD1. The CDR3 length is 15 residues. The V and J ends lost 6 bases and 4 bases, in that order; junction bases with no gene match: 6. Written as DNA, the CDR3 is TGTGCCAGCAGCCGGGGACAGGGGGCTATCTATGGCTACACCTTC. Amino acids: CASSRGQGAIYGYTF.

Many counts were recorded for this clonotype. This sequence joins TRBV9 and TRBJ1-2; D ambiguous. V lost 4 bases and J 7 bases, leaving 14 bases between the germline ends. Germline CDR1 SGDLS, CDR2 YYNGEE. This CDR3 comprises 13 residues. Here the CDR3 DNA reads TGTGCCAGCAGCTCCTACGAGGGCGGTGGCTACACCTTC. As protein: CASSSYEGGGYTF.

This clonotype was seen at least ten times. V gene TRBV29-1 combines with J gene TRBJ1-2, with D possibly TRBD1 on 6 matching bases. The V end was cut by 0 bases, the J end by 8 bases, with 19 bases between. The CDR3 is made up of 15 amino acids. CDR1 SQVTM and CDR2 ANQGSEA come from the germline V gene. The CDR3 nucleotides are TGCAGCGTTGAAGATCCTGACAGGCTAGTGAAAGGCTACACCTTC. This translates into CSVEDPDRLVKGYTF. Combining the CDR3 with reference TRBV29-1 and TRBJ1-2 gives the whole variable domain SAVISQKPSRDICQRGTSLTIQCQVDSQVTMMFWYRQQPGQSLTLIATANQGSEATYESGFVIDKFPISRPNLTFSTLTVSNMSPEDSSIYLCSVEDPDRLVKGYTFGSGTRLTVV.

This clonotype occurred a few times. The chain uses TRBV9 and TRBJ2-5; D might be TRBD1 or TRBD2, each matching 6 bases. The CDR3 is 15 amino acids. The V and J ends lost 4 bases and 5 bases respectively, with 18 bases between them. The germline CDR1 and CDR2 sequences are SGDLS and YYNGEE. The CDR3: CASSPRGESEETQYF. CDR3 nucleotide sequence: TGTGCCAGCAGCCCGAGGGGGGAAAGTGAGGAGACCCAGTACTTC. Full variable domain (remainder filled in from reference TRBV9 and TRBJ2-5): DSGVTQTPKHLITATGQRVTLRCSPRSGDLSVYWYQQSLDQGLQFLIQYYNGEERAKGNILERFSAQQFPDLHSELNLSSLELGDSALYFCASSPRGESEETQYFGPGTRLLVL.

Notes on this clonotype: Just one base apart from a much larger clone, this may be a read error. The rearrangement joins TRBV7-7 to TRBJ2-2; 13 nucleotides match TRBD2. This CDR3 contains 16 residues. Germline V gene data show CDR1 as SSHAT and CDR2 as FNYEAQ (reference sequence). CDR3 in amino acids: CAGSRLAGGNTGELFF. The CDR3 DNA is TGTGCTGGCAGCCGACTAGCGGGAGGGAACACCGGGGAGCTGTTTTTT.

The chain couples TRBV14 to TRBJ2-7, with TRBD1 as a possible D gene (6 bases). The CDR3 totals 12 residues. The germline gives CDR1 SGHDN, CDR2 FVKESK. CDR3 residues: CATPGTTYEQYF. CDR3 in DNA: TGTGCTACTCCCGGGACAACCTACGAGCAGTACTTC.

As concerns this clonotype: A much larger clonotype is one base distant, so this may be a read error. The chain combines TRBV7-9 with TRBJ2-7; D is undetermined. The CDR3 contains 11 residues. Germline V gene data show CDR1 as SEHNR and CDR2 as FQNEAQ (reference sequence). V lost 4 bases and J lost 5, with 6 bases in between. The CDR3 DNA reads TGTGCCAGCAGCTCCCCCAACGAGCAGTACTTC. It translates to CASSSPNEQYF. The full variable domain, completed using reference TRBV7-9 and TRBJ2-7, is DTGVSQNPRHKITKRGQNVTFRCDPISEHNRLYWYRQTLGQGPEFLTYFQNEAQLEKSRLLSDRFSAERPKGSFSTLEIQRTEQGDSAMYLCASSSPNEQYFGPGTRLTVT.

Note on this clonotype: One junction end does not reproduce the germline sequence, and a read error may be involved. The chain joins TRBV7-7 to TRBJ2-7; D unclear. Germline assignment: CDR1 SSHAT and CDR2 FNYEAQ (reference sequence). This CDR3 is 14 amino acids long. The chain's CDR3 is CASSLMERSYEQYF. The CDR3 DNA follows: TGTGCTAGCAGCTTAATGGAACGCTCCTACGAGCAGTACTTC.

The CDR3, as DNA: TGTGCCAGCAGTGCTAACCCTAACTATGGCTACACCTTC. Amino acid sequence: CASSANPNYGYTF. The chain has TRBV25-1 and TRBJ1-2; D not certain. V was cut by 4 bases and J by 0 bases, with 6 bases left in between. This CDR3 contains 13 residues. CDR1 is MGHDK and CDR2 is SYGVNS in the germline V gene.

This clonotype was recorded a few times. This sequence joins TRBV7-9 and TRBJ2-7; D is unclear. V was trimmed by 0 bases and J by 3 bases, leaving 12 bases between them. This CDR3 spans 15 amino acids. Germline CDR1 is SEHNR and CDR2 is FQNEAQ (reference sequence). CDR3 in amino acids: CASSLASGRNYEQYF. The CDR3 DNA is TGTGCCAGCAGCTTAGCGTCCGGACGGAACTACGAGCAGTACTTC.

With regard to this clonotype: Compared with germline, one end of the junction differs, possibly owing to a read error. This chain links TRBV10-3 with TRBJ2-7; D is perhaps TRBD1 or TRBD2 (5 bases each). Germline loops: CDR1 ENHRY, CDR2 SYGVKD. The CDR3 is 13 amino acids. CDR3 in amino acids: CAISVGDLYEQYF. The DNA of the CDR3 is TGTGCCATCAGTGTAGGGGACCTATACGAACAGTACTTC.

V gene TRBV7-6 combines with J gene TRBJ2-7, with 11 bases matching TRBD2. Germline V gene sequence: CDR1 SGHVS, CDR2 FNYEAQ. V was clipped by 1 base and J by 6 bases; unmatched bases: 5. The CDR3 has 15 amino acids. The CDR3 DNA sequence: TGTGCCAGCAGCTTAGAGGCCCTAGCGGGGGGCGAGCAGTACTTC. Protein product: CASSLEALAGGEQYF.

This clonotype has at least ten counts. In DNA form, the CDR3 reads TGCGCCAGCCACGGGACTTTTCCACCCACCTACGAGCAGTACTTC. It codes for CASHGTFPPTYEQYF. V gene TRBV10-2 combines with J gene TRBJ2-7, with D possibly being TRBD2 (6 bases). Trimming stripped 8 bases from V and 2 bases from J, with 19 bases between. The CDR3 spans 15 residues. The germline V gene encodes CDR1 WSHSY and CDR2 SAAADI.

The chain carries TRBV9 and TRBJ1-5; D gene ambiguous. This CDR3 spans 14 amino acids. V lost 3 bases and J lost 6, with 13 bases in between. The germline CDR1 and CDR2 sequences are SGDLS and YYNGEE. The CDR3 here is CASSGTSTGQPQHF. In nucleotides, the CDR3 is TGTGCCAGCAGCGGGACTTCGACCGGTCAGCCCCAGCATTTT.

This rearrangement joins TRBV9 to TRBJ2-2, with D uncertain. From germline, CDR1 is SGDLS and CDR2 YYNGEE. Trimming took 0 bases from V and 5 from J, leaving 8 bases between them. The CDR3 has 14 residues. This chain's CDR3 is CASSVDGDTGELFF. The CDR3 nucleotides read TGTGCCAGCAGCGTAGACGGTGATACCGGGGAGCTGTTTTTT.

The table lists this clonotype with a few counts. The chain uses TRBV7-9 and TRBJ1-2; 11 bases map to TRBD1. V lost 6 bases and J lost 6; bases outside the gene matches: 9. The CDR3 length is 15 residues. Looked up from germline, CDR1 is SEHNR and CDR2 is FQNEAQ (reference sequence). The CDR3 is CASSRDRGTRDGYTF. CDR3 DNA sequence: TGTGCCAGCAGTAGGGACAGGGGGACTAGGGATGGCTACACCTTC.